The 16 T cell receptor beta chains below come from one sample, sequenced in a study of T cells in localized non-small cell lung cancer. This table comes from immunoSEQ multiplex PCR, and its TCRdb copy is limited to in-frame clones, with some not included. The repertoire includes over 40,000 clones, about nine tenths of them detected once, and more than 2% sits in the top ten. The sample was peripheral blood, taken before any cancer treatment. These TCRs come from a female donor aged 60 or older with stage I squamous cell lung carcinoma.

The J gene is TRBJ2-1, the V gene TRBV30; D is uncertain. The germline gives CDR1 GTSNPN, CDR2 SVGIG (reference sequence). V was trimmed by 0 bases and J by 7 bases, leaving 10 bases between them. CDR3 length: 13 residues. The CDR3 sequence: CAWSVGTENEQFF. The CDR3 DNA is TGTGCCTGGAGTGTGGGTACAGAGAATGAGCAGTTCTTC.

This chain links TRBV6-1 with TRBJ2-4, with 9 bases fitting TRBD1. The CDR3 is 15 residues long. V dropped 5 bases and J dropped 6; count of bases not matched to a gene: 8. Germline V lookup: CDR1 MNHNS, CDR2 SASEGT. The CDR3 loop is CASSPQDRGGNIQYF. As DNA, the CDR3 is TGTGCCAGCAGTCCCCAGGACAGGGGCGGAAACATTCAGTACTTC.

This clone showed up just a few times. The chain links TRBV5-6 to TRBJ2-7; TRBD1 matches 8 bases. With 2 bases clipped from V and 5 bases from J, the junction kept 9 bases outside the gene matches. The CDR3 is made up of 15 amino acids. Looked up from germline, CDR1 is SGHDT and CDR2 is YYEEEE. In DNA form, the CDR3 reads TGTGCCAGCAGCTTTAATGGACAGGGCAGTGACGAGCAGTACTTC. As protein: CASSFNGQGSDEQYF.

This clone was detected a few times. The chain recombines TRBV30 with TRBJ1-1, with D possibly matching TRBD1 (5 bases). The CDR3 totals 15 residues. CDR1 GTSNPN and CDR2 SVGIG come from the germline V gene (reference sequence). V gave up 3 bases and J gave up 5 bases, with 19 bases separating them. The DNA of the CDR3 is TGTGCCTGGAGGTTAAGGGGCAGCCAACGGACTGAAGCTTTCTTT. It specifies CAWRLRGSQRTEAFF.

The chain carries TRBV2 and TRBJ2-5; TRBD1 might be the D (6 bases). The CDR3 is made up of 14 amino acids. The V and J ends lost 8 bases and 5 bases respectively, with 18 bases between them. The germline CDR1 and CDR2 sequences are SNHLY and FYNNEI. In nucleotides, the CDR3 is TGTGCCAGCGGCTTCCAGGGGATCCAGGAGACCCAGTACTTC. Protein sequence: CASGFQGIQETQYF. The full variable domain, with the rest looked up from reference TRBV2 and TRBJ2-5, is EPEVTQTPSHQVTQMGQEVILRCVPISNHLYFYWYRQILGQKVEFLVSFYNNEISEKSEIFDDQFSVERPDGSNFTLKIRSTKLEDSAMYFCASGFQGIQETQYFGPGTRLLVL.

This clone was observed once. The chain links TRBV11-3 to TRBJ2-3; 10 bases fit TRBD1. CDR3 size: 17 residues. Germline V gives CDR1 SGHNT, CDR2 YENEEA. The ends lost 1 base at V and 1 base at J; junction bases unmatched: 5. CDR3 region: CASSLGSGTGGTDTQYF. The CDR3 DNA reads TGTGCCAGCAGCTTAGGATCCGGGACAGGGGGCACAGATACGCAGTATTTT.

This rearrangement joins TRBV30 to TRBJ1-2; D not certain. In germline, CDR1 is GTSNPN, CDR2 SVGIG (reference sequence). The V end was cut by 3 bases, the J end by 4 bases, with 15 bases between. The CDR3 loop spans 14 amino acids. Written as DNA, the CDR3 is TGTGCCTGGAGGGGTTCCCCCCCCAGCTATGGCTACACCTTC. This encodes CAWRGSPPSYGYTF.

The V and J genes are TRBV18 and TRBJ1-1; 8 bases fit TRBD1. Per germline, CDR1 KGHSH and CDR2 LQKENI. The junction had 13 bases not matched to a gene; V was cut back by 5 bases and J by 5 bases. This CDR3 is built from 16 residues. CDR3 protein: CASSYERTGLGTEAFF. The CDR3 DNA sequence: TGTGCCAGCTCATATGAGAGGACAGGGCTAGGAACTGAAGCTTTCTTT.

This chain uses TRBV27 with TRBJ2-3; 14 positions match TRBD2. The CDR3 extends over 18 amino acids. Germline trimming cut 1 base from V and 1 base from J; bases unmatched to any gene: 4. CDR1 and CDR2 (germline): MNHEY, SMNVEV (reference sequence). In DNA, the CDR3 is TGTGCCAGCAGTTTATATGGGACTAGCGGGAGTGGCACAGATACGCAGTATTTT. Amino acid sequence: CASSLYGTSGSGTDTQYF.

V is TRBV7-2 and J is TRBJ2-7; no clear D. Trimming pared 5 bases from V and 4 bases from J, leaving 9 bases between. CDR1 SGHTA and CDR2 FQGNSA come from the germline V gene. The CDR3 is 12 residues long. The CDR3 loop reads CASSQTPYEQYF. The CDR3 DNA sequence: TGTGCCAGCAGCCAGACCCCTTACGAGCAGTACTTC.

This chain links TRBV21-1 with TRBJ1-2; TRBD1 is taken as the D call from the table, unchecked against the DNA. TRBV21-1 is a pseudogene locus. The CDR3 sequence is 21 residues long. The CDR3 protein is CASSKDRCPRDRGRANYGYTF. CDR3 DNA sequence: TGTGCCAGCAGCAAAGACCGATGCCCCAGGGACAGGGGTCGAGCTAACTATGGCTACACCTTC.

V usage is TRBV30 and J usage is TRBJ2-2; D is unresolved. V was trimmed by 4 bases and J by 6 bases, leaving 12 bases between them. The CDR3 loop spans 13 amino acids. Germline CDR1 and CDR2: GTSNPN and SVGIG (reference sequence). CDR3 nucleotide sequence: TGTGCCTGGAAAACTGTTTTTGCCGGGGAGCTGTTTTTT. It specifies CAWKTVFAGELFF. Using reference TRBV30 and TRBJ2-2 for the parts outside the CDR3, the full variable domain is SQTIHQWPATLVQPVGSPLSLECTVEGTSNPNLYWYRQAAGRGLQLLFYSVGIGQISSEVPQNLSASRPQDRQFILSSKKLLLSDSGFYLCAWKTVFAGELFFGEGSRLTVL.

This chain links TRBV11-3 with TRBJ2-3; 7 bases fit TRBD2. This CDR3 comprises 17 residues. Germline V gene lookup returns CDR1 SGHNT and CDR2 YENEEA. The V segment lost 1 base and the J segment 2 bases; nucleotides outside the gene matches: 9. This CDR3 reads CASSLVILAENTDTQYF. In nucleotides, the CDR3 is TGTGCCAGCAGCTTAGTTATCCTAGCGGAGAACACAGATACGCAGTATTTT.

J is TRBJ1-1 and V is TRBV19; 7 bases align to TRBD1. Trimming at V came to 4 bases and at J to 3 bases, leaving 5 bases not matched to a gene. CDR3 length equals 14 residues. Germline CDR1 reads LNHDA; CDR2 reads SQIVND (reference sequence). For the CDR3, the DNA is TGTGCCAGTAGTAGGAGACAGGGATACACTGAAGCTTTCTTT. It is translated as CASSRRQGYTEAFF.

The chain has TRBV7-9 and TRBJ1-2; no definite D call. V dropped 1 base and J dropped 4 bases, with 7 bases sitting between them. In germline, CDR1 is SEHNR, CDR2 FQNEAQ (reference sequence). The CDR3 contains 13 residues. This chain's CDR3 is CASSLVGTYGYTF. The CDR3 nucleotides read TGTGCCAGCAGCTTAGTGGGCACCTATGGCTACACCTTC.

The chain has TRBV14 and TRBJ2-1; 12 bases are shared with TRBD2. J was trimmed by 6 bases and V by 0 bases; bases with no gene match: 9. The CDR3 covers 18 residues. Per the germline V gene, CDR1 is SGHDN and CDR2 is FVKESK. The CDR3 region is CASSQDGLAGRGFNEQFF. The CDR3 nucleotides read TGTGCCAGCAGCCAAGATGGACTAGCGGGAAGGGGTTTCAATGAGCAGTTCTTC.